One and the same sample provided the 20 T cell receptor beta chains below, sequenced in a study of quantifying T cell responses using KT2 cells. Overall study context: Reverse transcription used primers in the TCR alpha and beta constant regions.

An oligo carrying a UMI was ligated to the cDNA 3' end. The first PCR ran roughly 4 cycles with an equimolar RC1.1 and RC1.2 beta primer mix. TCRdb analysed the UMI-ligation and nested PCR reads with MiXCR anew, one entry per CDR3 protein. The data contain approximately 46,000 distinct CDR3 sequences, around 10% of them singletons. Material for sequencing was PBMCs spiked with cells of the T cell clone KT2. The receptors originated from a human donor.

The rearrangement uses TRBV6-2 or TRBV6-3 and TRBJ1-5; D remains ambiguous. Looked up from germline, CDR1 is MNHEY and CDR2 is SVGEGT. V was shortened by 10 bases and J by 6 bases, with 19 bases between the two germline ends. This CDR3 spans 14 amino acids. The CDR3 loop reads CATGPGGKSQPQHF. The CDR3 DNA sequence: TGTGCCACCGGGCCCGGAGGGAAGAGTCAGCCCCAGCATTTT.

As DNA, the CDR3 is TGTGCCAGCAGCGTGAGTCCGATTACAGATACGCAGTATTTT. This sequence encodes CASSVSPITDTQYF. The chain joins TRBV9 to TRBJ2-3; D is undetermined. Germline V gene data show CDR1 as SGDLS and CDR2 as YYNGEE. CDR3 length: 14 amino acids. Trimming shortened V by 2 bases and J by 3 bases, and 10 bases separated the two germline ends.

The chain recombines TRBV30 with TRBJ2-6; D gene ambiguous. Germline values: CDR1 GTSNPN, CDR2 SVGIG (reference sequence). Trimming removed 6 bases at V and 0 bases at J, with 12 bases between. The CDR3 spans 15 residues. The CDR3: CACSTKFSGANVLTF. CDR3 DNA: TGTGCCTGTTCGACAAAATTCTCTGGGGCCAACGTCCTGACTTTC.

This clonotype has a handful of counts. The chain employs TRBV2 and TRBJ1-1; D possibly corresponds to TRBD1 (6 bases). V dropped 5 bases and J dropped 8 bases, with 21 bases sitting between them. Germline V gives CDR1 SNHLY, CDR2 FYNNEI. The CDR3 is 15 residues long. CDR3 sequence: CASSRDRLLDEEAFF. The CDR3 DNA reads as TGTGCCAGCAGTAGAGACAGGCTCCTAGATGAAGAAGCTTTCTTT.

CDR3 region: CASRGGQNEKLFF. DNA for the CDR3: TGTGCCAGCAGGGGGGGACAGAATGAAAAACTGTTTTTT. The J gene is TRBJ1-4, the V gene TRBV5-5; 7 nucleotides align to TRBD1. Per germline, CDR1 SGHKS and CDR2 YYEKEE (reference sequence). The trim removed 5 bases at V and 5 bases at J, leaving 3 bases unmatched. This CDR3 spans 13 amino acids.

The chain has TRBV6-6 and TRBJ2-2; tentatively, D is TRBD2 (6 bases). V was shortened by 2 bases and J by 5 bases, with 15 bases between the two germline ends. The germline gives CDR1 MNHNY, CDR2 SVGAGI (reference sequence). The length of the CDR3 is 16 residues. CDR3 amino acids: CASSYGTGRDTGELFF. DNA of the CDR3: TGTGCCAGCAGTTACGGGACCGGGCGGGATACCGGGGAGCTGTTTTTT.

J is TRBJ2-7 and V is TRBV11-1, with D perhaps TRBD1 (5 bases). The germline V gene has CDR1 SGHAT and CDR2 FQDESV (reference sequence). The CDR3 contains 13 residues. V lost 5 bases and J 4 bases, leaving 12 bases between the germline ends. CDR3 nucleotide sequence: TGTGCCAGCAGCCTCGGACATCAATACGAGCAGTACTTC. It translates to CASSLGHQYEQYF.

This clonotype was seen repeatedly, ten times or more. This chain links TRBV12-3 or TRBV12-4 with TRBJ2-1, with D perhaps matching TRBD2 (5 bases). V lost 6 bases, J lost 4 bases, and 22 bases lay in between. This CDR3 contains 17 residues. CDR3 nucleotides: TGTGCCAGCAGCCGCAGAGGACTGTTCTTCACTTACAATGAGCAGTTCTTC. It codes for CASSRRGLFFTYNEQFF.

The gene calls are TRBV6-6 and TRBJ2-3, with D tentatively TRBD2 (5 bases). The germline V gene encodes CDR1 MNHNY and CDR2 SVGAGI (reference sequence). The CDR3 sequence is 17 residues long. With 5 bases removed from V and 3 bases from J, the gap between germline ends came to 21 bases. The CDR3, as DNA: TGTGCCAGCAGTCTACAACTAGACTCTACCGGAACAGATACGCAGTATTTT. Translation: CASSLQLDSTGTDTQYF.

This clonotype has just a few counts. The chain has TRBV12-3 or TRBV12-4 and TRBJ1-1; the match to TRBD1 covers 7 bases. The CDR3 loop spans 14 amino acids. V shed 6 bases, J shed 1 base, and the junction held 5 bases outside the gene matches. The CDR3 coding sequence is TGTGCCAGCAGCCCCAGGGGGGAGAACACTGAAGCTTTCTTT. It is translated as CASSPRGENTEAFF.

The V and J genes are TRBV29-1 and TRBJ2-1; 14 bases map to TRBD2. Per germline, CDR1 SQVTM and CDR2 ANQGSEA. This CDR3 has 16 amino acids. Trimming at V came to 7 bases and at J to 4 bases, leaving 9 bases not matched to a gene. This CDR3 reads CSAGTSGGTYYNEQFF. CDR3 bases: TGCAGCGCCGGGACTAGCGGGGGAACTTATTACAATGAGCAGTTCTTC.

The chain employs TRBV29-1 and TRBJ2-1, with D perhaps TRBD1 (6 bases). From germline, CDR1 is SQVTM and CDR2 ANQGSEA. Trimming pared 5 bases from V and 6 bases from J, leaving 20 bases between. The CDR3 is 15 amino acids. The CDR3 is CSVNTQGSPFNEQFF. CDR3 nucleotides: TGCAGCGTTAACACACAGGGATCTCCTTTCAATGAGCAGTTCTTC.

V and J are TRBV20-1 and TRBJ1-5; weak D call: TRBD1 (5 bases). This CDR3 has 15 amino acids. V was cut by 5 bases and J by 0 bases, with 14 bases left in between. Germline V gene sequence: CDR1 DFQATT, CDR2 SNEGSKA (reference sequence). The CDR3 is CSAPTPGVSNQPQHF. The CDR3 DNA sequence: TGCAGTGCTCCCACACCGGGGGTTAGCAATCAGCCCCAGCATTTT.

This clonotype was counted a few times. The CDR3 region is CASSSRGDTKEQYF. CDR3 bases: TGCGCCAGCAGCTCGCGAGGGGACACCAAGGAGCAGTACTTC. The chain links TRBV5-1 to TRBJ2-7; TRBD1 is a possible D gene (6 bases). Trimming removed 3 bases from V and 7 bases from J, with 17 bases in between. The germline gives CDR1 SGHRS, CDR2 YFSETQ. The CDR3 has 14 amino acids. The full variable domain, in which reference TRBV5-1 and TRBJ2-7 provide the parts outside the CDR3, is KAGVTQTPRYLIKTRGQQVTLSCSPISGHRSVSWYQQTPGQGLQFLFEYFSETQRNKGNFPGRFSGRQFSNSRSEMNVSTLELGDSALYLCASSSRGDTKEQYFGPGTRLTVT.

This chain uses TRBV24-1 with TRBJ2-1; tentative D call: TRBD1 (5 bases). This CDR3 has 13 amino acids. V lost 11 bases to trimming and J lost 1 base, with 11 bases between them. Per the germline V gene, CDR1 is KGHDR and CDR2 is SFDVKD. The CDR3 reads CASRVSSYNEQFF. The CDR3 nucleotides read TGTGCCAGCAGGGTGTCTTCCTACAATGAGCAGTTCTTC.

This clonotype was detected only a few times. The chain joins TRBV6-6 to TRBJ1-1; D not resolved. This CDR3 has 12 amino acids. V was trimmed by 3 bases and J by 3 bases, leaving 5 bases between them. Germline V lookup: CDR1 MNHNY, CDR2 SVGAGI (reference sequence). In DNA form, the CDR3 reads TGTGCCAGCAGTTATTTGGACACTGAAGCTTTCTTT. As protein: CASSYLDTEAFF.

The chain joins TRBV4-1 to TRBJ1-4, with 7 bases matching TRBD1. This CDR3 is built from 18 residues. After removal of 3 bases from V and 6 bases from J, the junction contained 16 bases not matched to a gene. Germline V CDR1 and CDR2: MGHRA, YSYEKL. The CDR3 bases are TGCGCCAGCAGCCAGCTGGGGAGGGGGCGCGGGTGGGATGAAAAACTGTTTTTT. Translating gives CASSQLGRGRGWDEKLFF.

This clonotype was recorded a few times. The chain employs TRBV15 and TRBJ1-1, with unresolved D. CDR1 LNHNV and CDR2 YYDKDF come from the germline V gene (reference sequence). CDR3 size: 13 residues. V was clipped by 3 bases and J by 1 base, with 6 bases between them. The CDR3: CATSSGRNTEAFF. DNA for the CDR3: TGTGCCACCAGCAGCGGACGGAACACTGAAGCTTTCTTT.

This clonotype was counted between two and nine times. The chain joins TRBV19 to TRBJ2-2, with D maybe TRBD2 (6 bases). Germline assignment: CDR1 LNHDA and CDR2 SQIVND (reference sequence). V dropped 7 bases and J dropped 0 bases, with 9 bases sitting between them. This CDR3 has 14 amino acids. The CDR3 loop is CASTTRPNTGELFF. In DNA form, the CDR3 reads TGTGCCAGTACGACTAGACCGAACACCGGGGAGCTGTTTTTT.

The V and J genes are TRBV12-3 or TRBV12-4 and TRBJ1-4, with no clear D. The CDR3 has 13 amino acids. Trimming left V 6 bases short and J 5 bases short, with 10 bases between. In DNA form, the CDR3 reads TGTGCCAGCAGCTTCGGAGCGAATGAAAAACTGTTTTTT. It translates to CASSFGANEKLFF.